The 10 T cell receptor beta chains below all came from one sample that was sequenced in a study of T cell changes during pregnancy in multiple sclerosis. Profiled with immunoSEQ multiplex PCR; TCRdb holds only in-frame clones, not every one. The sample records about 13,000 clones, almost 90% being singletons. This specimen consisted of CD8+ T cells from peripheral blood mononuclear cells, obtained in the first trimester of pregnancy. The receptors were gathered from a female donor with multiple sclerosis, enrolled in a pregnancy study.

This sequence joins TRBV27 and TRBJ2-7; 8 nucleotides align to TRBD1. This CDR3 is built from 12 residues. Germline values: CDR1 MNHEY, CDR2 SMNVEV (reference sequence). Trimming took 7 bases from V and 2 from J; bases not matched to a gene: 1. This CDR3 is CASTDRAYEQYF. As DNA, the CDR3 is TGTGCCAGCACGGACAGGGCCTACGAGCAGTACTTC.

V and J are TRBV2 and TRBJ2-7; 7 positions agree with TRBD1. J gave up 2 bases and V 6 bases, and 19 bases lay outside the gene matches. Per germline, CDR1 SNHLY and CDR2 FYNNEI. The CDR3 length is 18 residues. CDR3 DNA: TGTGCCAGCAGCGGGACAGCAAATGACCGTAGTACACCCTACGAGCAGTACTTC. It yields the protein CASSGTANDRSTPYEQYF.

The V gene is TRBV4-3, the J gene TRBJ2-3; TRBD1 matches 9 bases. After removal of 5 bases from V and 1 base from J, the junction contained 7 bases not matched to a gene. This CDR3 has 16 residues. Germline V lookup: CDR1 LGHNA, CDR2 YSLEER. CDR3 coding DNA: TGCGCCAGCAGCGAGATCCGGGACAGGGGCACAGATACGCAGTATTTT. This translates into CASSEIRDRGTDTQYF.

This clone has only a few counts. In DNA form, the CDR3 reads TGTGCCAGCAGCCCTTGGACAGGGGGCCGTTCACCCCTCCACTTT. This sequence encodes CASSPWTGGRSPLHF. J is TRBJ1-6 and V is TRBV7-9; 11 nucleotides align to TRBD1. Germline CDR1 reads SEHNR; CDR2 reads FQNEAQ (reference sequence). CDR3 size: 15 residues. Unmatched junction bases numbered 6, after V lost 5 bases and J lost 9 bases.

The V call is TRBV5-6, the J call TRBJ2-2; D uncertain. CDR1 and CDR2 from the germline V gene are SGHDT and YYEEEE. CDR3 size: 14 residues. Trimming took 0 bases from V and 6 from J, leaving 9 bases between them. The CDR3 here is CASSLVVAPGELFF. In DNA, the CDR3 is TGTGCCAGCAGCTTGGTTGTAGCCCCCGGGGAGCTGTTTTTT.

As concerns this clone: The germline gene is not matched at one end of the junction; a read error may be the cause. The chain carries TRBV7-7 and TRBJ1-5; D is unresolved. CDR3 size: 15 residues. Germline V gives CDR1 SSHAT, CDR2 FNYEAQ (reference sequence). CDR3 amino acids: CASSLWRGRNQPQHF. The CDR3, as DNA: TGTGCTAGCAGCTTATGGAGAGGCCGCAATCAGCCCCAGCATTTT.

The count of this clone is one. The chain has TRBV7-9 and TRBJ1-2; weak D call: TRBD1 (6 bases). This CDR3 has 16 residues. V dropped 1 base and J dropped 5 bases, with 17 bases sitting between them. Germline CDR1 reads SEHNR; CDR2 reads FQNEAQ (reference sequence). The CDR3 DNA reads TGTGCCAGCAGCTTAGGAAACAGGGATCCTTCGTATGGCTACACCTTC. Encoded protein: CASSLGNRDPSYGYTF.

This chain connects TRBV2 to TRBJ2-5, with TRBD2 matching 12 bases. The trim removed 6 bases at V and 1 base at J, leaving 9 bases unmatched. Germline V lookup: CDR1 SNHLY, CDR2 FYNNEI. This CDR3 has 17 amino acids. As DNA, the CDR3 is TGTGCCAGCAGCGCCCGACTAGCGGGGGCCCGCCAAGAGACCCAGTACTTC. Translating it yields CASSARLAGARQETQYF.

This chain connects TRBV30 to TRBJ1-5; perhaps TRBD1 as D (6 bases). V was clipped by 6 bases and J by 3 bases, with 15 bases between them. There are 14 residues in the CDR3. Germline V gives CDR1 GTSNPN, CDR2 SVGIG (reference sequence). CDR3 in DNA: TGTGCCTGTACCGGGACAAGCCACAATCAGCCCCAGCATTTT. It is translated as CACTGTSHNQPQHF.

This chain connects TRBV6-4 to TRBJ2-3; TRBD2 might be the D (6 bases). This CDR3 spans 15 amino acids. CDR1 MRHNA and CDR2 SNTAGT come from the germline V gene. With 0 bases removed from V and 6 bases from J, the gap between germline ends came to 13 bases. The CDR3 bases are TGTGCCAGCAGTGACTCGGGCGGGGCGGGGGATACGCAGTATTTT. This sequence encodes CASSDSGGAGDTQYF.